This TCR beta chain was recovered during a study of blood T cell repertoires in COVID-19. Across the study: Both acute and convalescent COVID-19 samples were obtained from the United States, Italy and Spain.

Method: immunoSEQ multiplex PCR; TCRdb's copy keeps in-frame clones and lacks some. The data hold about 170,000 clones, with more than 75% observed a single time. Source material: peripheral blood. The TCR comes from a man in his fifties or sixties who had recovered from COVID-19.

CDR3 amino acids: CASSGCNRETVDTQYF. The CDR3 nucleotides read TGCGCCAGCAGTGGTTGTAACAGGGAGACTGTAGATACGCAGTATTTT. This rearrangement joins TRBV10-1 to TRBJ2-3, with a possible D match to TRBD1 (6 bases). V shed 4 bases and J shed 5 bases, with 19 bases lying between them. This CDR3 comprises 16 residues. Germline V CDR1 and CDR2: WNHNN, SYGVQD (reference sequence).